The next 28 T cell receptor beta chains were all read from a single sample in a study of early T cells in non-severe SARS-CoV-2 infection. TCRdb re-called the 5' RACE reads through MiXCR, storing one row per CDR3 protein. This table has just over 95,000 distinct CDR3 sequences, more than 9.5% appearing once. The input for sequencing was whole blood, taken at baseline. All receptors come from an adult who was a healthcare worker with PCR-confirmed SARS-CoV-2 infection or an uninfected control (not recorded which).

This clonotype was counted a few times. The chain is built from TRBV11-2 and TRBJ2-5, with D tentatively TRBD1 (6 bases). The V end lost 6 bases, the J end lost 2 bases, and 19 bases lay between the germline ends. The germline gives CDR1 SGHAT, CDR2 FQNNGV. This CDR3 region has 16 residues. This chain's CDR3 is CASSPPGHHSQETQYF. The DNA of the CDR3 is TGTGCCAGCAGTCCTCCGGGACACCATTCTCAAGAGACCCAGTACTTC.

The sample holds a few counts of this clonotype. The CDR3: CASSFWGSNQPQHF. The DNA of the CDR3 is TGTGCCAGCAGTTTCTGGGGGTCCAATCAGCCCCAGCATTTT. The V call is TRBV12-3 or TRBV12-4, the J call TRBJ1-5; tentative D call: TRBD1 (5 bases). Trimming pared 3 bases from V and 3 bases from J, leaving 9 bases between. The CDR3 is 14 amino acids.

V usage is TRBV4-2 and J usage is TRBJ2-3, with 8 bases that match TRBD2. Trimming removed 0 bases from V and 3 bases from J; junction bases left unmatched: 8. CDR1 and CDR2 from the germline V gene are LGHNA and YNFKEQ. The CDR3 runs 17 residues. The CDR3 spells CASSQENPSGGTDTQYF. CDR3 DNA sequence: TGTGCCAGCAGCCAAGAGAACCCCAGCGGGGGAACAGATACGCAGTATTTT.

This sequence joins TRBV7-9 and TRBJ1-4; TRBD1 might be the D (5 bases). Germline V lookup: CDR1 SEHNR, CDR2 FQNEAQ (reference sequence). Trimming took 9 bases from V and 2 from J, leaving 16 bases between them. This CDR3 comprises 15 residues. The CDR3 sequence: CASSQDRATNEKLFF. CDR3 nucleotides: TGTGCCAGTTCACAGGATCGGGCGACTAATGAAAAACTGTTTTTT.

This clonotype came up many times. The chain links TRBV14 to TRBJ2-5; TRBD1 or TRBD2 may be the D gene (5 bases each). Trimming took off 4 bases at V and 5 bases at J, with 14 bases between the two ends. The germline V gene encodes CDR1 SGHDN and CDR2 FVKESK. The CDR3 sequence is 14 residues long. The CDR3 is CASSRAGGSETQYF. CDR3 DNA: TGTGCCAGCAGCCGAGCTGGGGGTAGCGAGACCCAGTACTTC.

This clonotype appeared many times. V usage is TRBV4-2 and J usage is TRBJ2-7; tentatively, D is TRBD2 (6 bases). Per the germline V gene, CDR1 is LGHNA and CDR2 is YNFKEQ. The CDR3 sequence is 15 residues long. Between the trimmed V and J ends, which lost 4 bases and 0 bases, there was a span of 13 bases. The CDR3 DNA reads TGTGCCAGCAGCCGGTACGGGGGAAACTCCTACGAGCAGTACTTC. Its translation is CASSRYGGNSYEQYF.

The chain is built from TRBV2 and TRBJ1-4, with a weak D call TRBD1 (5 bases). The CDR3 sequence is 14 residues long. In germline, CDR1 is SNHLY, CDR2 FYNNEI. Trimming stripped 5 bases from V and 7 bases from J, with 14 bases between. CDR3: CASSPTRDVEKLFF. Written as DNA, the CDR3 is TGTGCCAGCAGTCCTACCCGGGACGTTGAAAAACTGTTTTTT.

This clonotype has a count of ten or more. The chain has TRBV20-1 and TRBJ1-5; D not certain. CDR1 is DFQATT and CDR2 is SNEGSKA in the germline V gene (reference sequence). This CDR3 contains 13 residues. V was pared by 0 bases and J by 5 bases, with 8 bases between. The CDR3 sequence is CSARDQVDQPQHF. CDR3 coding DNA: TGCAGTGCTAGAGATCAGGTAGATCAGCCCCAGCATTTT.

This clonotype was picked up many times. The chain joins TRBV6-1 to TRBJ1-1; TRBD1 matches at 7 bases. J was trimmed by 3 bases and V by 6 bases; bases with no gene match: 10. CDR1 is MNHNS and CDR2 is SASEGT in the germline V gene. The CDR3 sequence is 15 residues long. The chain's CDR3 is CASRVSGTAYTEAFF. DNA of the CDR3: TGTGCCAGCAGGGTCAGCGGGACAGCTTACACTGAAGCTTTCTTT.

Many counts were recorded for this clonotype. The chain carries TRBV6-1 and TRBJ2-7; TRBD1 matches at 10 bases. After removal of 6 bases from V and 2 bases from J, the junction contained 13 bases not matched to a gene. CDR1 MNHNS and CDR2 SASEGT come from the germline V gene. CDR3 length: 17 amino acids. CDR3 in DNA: TGTGCCAGCAGCAAAAAGACACCGGGACAGGGGACCTACGAGCAGTACTTC. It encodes CASSKKTPGQGTYEQYF.

CDR3 in amino acids: CASSPGLAGTREQYF. CDR3 in DNA: TGTGCCAGCAGCCCGGGGTTAGCGGGCACCCGGGAGCAGTACTTC. V and J are TRBV7-7 and TRBJ2-7, with TRBD2 identical over 7 bases. The CDR3 is 15 residues long. V dropped 5 bases and J dropped 7; count of bases not matched to a gene: 14. In germline, CDR1 is SSHAT, CDR2 FNYEAQ (reference sequence).

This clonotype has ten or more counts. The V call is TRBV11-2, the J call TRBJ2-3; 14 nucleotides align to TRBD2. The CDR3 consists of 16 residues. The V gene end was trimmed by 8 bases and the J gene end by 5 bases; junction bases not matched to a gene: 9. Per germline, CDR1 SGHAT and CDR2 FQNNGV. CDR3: CASRLGLAGEVDTQYF. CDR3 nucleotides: TGTGCCAGCCGCCTGGGACTAGCGGGAGAGGTAGATACGCAGTATTTT.

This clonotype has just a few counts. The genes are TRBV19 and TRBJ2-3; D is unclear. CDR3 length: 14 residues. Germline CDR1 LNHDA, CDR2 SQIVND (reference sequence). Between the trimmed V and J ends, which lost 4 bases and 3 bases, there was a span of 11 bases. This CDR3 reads CASSKFPGTDTQYF. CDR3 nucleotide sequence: TGTGCCAGTAGTAAATTTCCGGGTACAGATACGCAGTATTTT.

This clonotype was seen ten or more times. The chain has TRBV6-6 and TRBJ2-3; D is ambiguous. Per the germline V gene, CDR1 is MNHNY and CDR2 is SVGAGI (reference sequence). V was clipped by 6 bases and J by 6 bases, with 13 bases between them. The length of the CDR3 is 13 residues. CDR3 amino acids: CASSSLRSDTQYF. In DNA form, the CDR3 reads TGTGCCAGCAGCTCTCTAAGGAGCGATACGCAGTATTTT.

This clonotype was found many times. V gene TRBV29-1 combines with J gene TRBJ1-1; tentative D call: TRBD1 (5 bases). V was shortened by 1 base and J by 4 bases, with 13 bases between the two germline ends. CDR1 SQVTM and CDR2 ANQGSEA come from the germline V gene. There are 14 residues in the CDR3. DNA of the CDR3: TGCAGCGTTGAAGGTGGAGGGGTTGGCACTGAAGCTTTCTTT. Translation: CSVEGGGVGTEAFF.

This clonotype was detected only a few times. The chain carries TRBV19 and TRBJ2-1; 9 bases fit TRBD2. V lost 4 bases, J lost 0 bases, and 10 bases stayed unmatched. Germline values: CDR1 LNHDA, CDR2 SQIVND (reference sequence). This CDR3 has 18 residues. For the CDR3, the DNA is TGTGCCAGTAGTAAGATAGCGGGGGCCTTGAGCTCCTACAATGAGCAGTTCTTC. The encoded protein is CASSKIAGALSSYNEQFF.

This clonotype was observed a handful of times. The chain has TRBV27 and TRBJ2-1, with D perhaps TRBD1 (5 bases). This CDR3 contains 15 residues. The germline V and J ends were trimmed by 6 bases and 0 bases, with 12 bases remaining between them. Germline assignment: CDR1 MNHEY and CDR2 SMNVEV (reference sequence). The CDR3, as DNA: TGTGCCAGCAGCGCCCACAGGAGCTCCTACAATGAGCAGTTCTTC. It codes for CASSAHRSSYNEQFF.

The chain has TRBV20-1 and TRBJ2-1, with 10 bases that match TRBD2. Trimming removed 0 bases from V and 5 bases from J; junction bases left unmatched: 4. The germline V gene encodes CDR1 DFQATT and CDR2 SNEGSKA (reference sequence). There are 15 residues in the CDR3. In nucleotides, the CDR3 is TGCAGTGCTAGAGACCAGGGACTAGCGCACAATGAGCAGTTCTTC. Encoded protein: CSARDQGLAHNEQFF.

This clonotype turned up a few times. CDR3 residues: CSARDREPGYEQYF. The CDR3 DNA follows: TGCAGTGCTAGAGATCGGGAGCCGGGGTACGAGCAGTACTTC. V and J are TRBV20-1 and TRBJ2-7, with a tentative D call TRBD2 (6 bases). Germline assignment: CDR1 DFQATT and CDR2 SNEGSKA (reference sequence). Trimming removed 0 bases from V and 4 bases from J, with 13 bases in between. This CDR3 has 14 residues.

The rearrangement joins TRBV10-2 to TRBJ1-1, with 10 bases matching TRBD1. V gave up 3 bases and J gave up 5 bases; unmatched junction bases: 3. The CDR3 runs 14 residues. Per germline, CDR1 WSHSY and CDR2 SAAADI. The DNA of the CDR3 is TGCGCCAGCAGTGAAGGGACAGGGGTGACTGAAGCTTTCTTT. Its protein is CASSEGTGVTEAFF.

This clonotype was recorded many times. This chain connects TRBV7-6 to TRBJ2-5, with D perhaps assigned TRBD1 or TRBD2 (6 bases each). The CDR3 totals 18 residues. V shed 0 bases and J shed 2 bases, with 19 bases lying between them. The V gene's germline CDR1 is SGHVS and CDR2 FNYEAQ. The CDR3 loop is CASSLAPRSRGPQETQYF. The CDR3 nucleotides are TGTGCCAGCAGCTTAGCTCCCAGGAGCCGGGGGCCTCAAGAGACCCAGTACTTC.

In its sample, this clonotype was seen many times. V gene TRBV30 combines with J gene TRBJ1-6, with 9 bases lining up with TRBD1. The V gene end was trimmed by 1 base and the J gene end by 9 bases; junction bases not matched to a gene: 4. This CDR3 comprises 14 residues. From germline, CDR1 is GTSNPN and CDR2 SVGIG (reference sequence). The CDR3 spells CAWSEGQGGSPLHF. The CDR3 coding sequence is TGTGCCTGGAGTGAGGGACAGGGAGGTTCACCCCTCCACTTT. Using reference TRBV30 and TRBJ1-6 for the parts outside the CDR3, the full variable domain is SQTIHQWPATLVQPVGSPLSLECTVEGTSNPNLYWYRQAAGRGLQLLFYSVGIGQISSEVPQNLSASRPQDRQFILSSKKLLLSDSGFYLCAWSEGQGGSPLHFGNGTRLTVT.

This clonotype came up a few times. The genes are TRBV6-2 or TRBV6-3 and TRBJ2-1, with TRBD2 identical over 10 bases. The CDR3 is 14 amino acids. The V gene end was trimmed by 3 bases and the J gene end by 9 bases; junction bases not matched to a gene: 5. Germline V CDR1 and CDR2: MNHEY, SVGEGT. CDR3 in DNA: TGTGCCAGCAGTTATTCGACTAGCGGGTTTGAGCAGTTCTTC. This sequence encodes CASSYSTSGFEQFF.

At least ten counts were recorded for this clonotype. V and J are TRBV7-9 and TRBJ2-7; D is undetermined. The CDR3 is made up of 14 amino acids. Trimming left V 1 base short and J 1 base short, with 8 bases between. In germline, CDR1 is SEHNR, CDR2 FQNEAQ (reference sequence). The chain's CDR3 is CASSLELQSYEQYF. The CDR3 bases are TGTGCCAGCAGCTTAGAGTTGCAATCCTACGAGCAGTACTTC. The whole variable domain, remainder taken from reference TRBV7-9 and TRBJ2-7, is DTGVSQNPRHKITKRGQNVTFRCDPISEHNRLYWYRQTLGQGPEFLTYFQNEAQLEKSRLLSDRFSAERPKGSFSTLEIQRTEQGDSAMYLCASSLELQSYEQYFGPGTRLTVT.

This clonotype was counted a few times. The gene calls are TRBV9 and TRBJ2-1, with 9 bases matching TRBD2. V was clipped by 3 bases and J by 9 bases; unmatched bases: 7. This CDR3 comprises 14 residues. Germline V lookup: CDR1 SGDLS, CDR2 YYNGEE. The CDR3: CASSETSGEGEQFF. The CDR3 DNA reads TGTGCCAGCAGCGAGACTAGCGGAGAAGGTGAGCAGTTCTTC.

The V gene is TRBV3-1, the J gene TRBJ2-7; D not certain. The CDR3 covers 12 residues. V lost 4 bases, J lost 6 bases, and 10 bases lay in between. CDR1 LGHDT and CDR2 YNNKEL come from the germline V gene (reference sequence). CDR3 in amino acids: CASSPGSSEQYF. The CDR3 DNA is TGTGCCAGCAGCCCGGGTTCGTCCGAGCAGTACTTC.

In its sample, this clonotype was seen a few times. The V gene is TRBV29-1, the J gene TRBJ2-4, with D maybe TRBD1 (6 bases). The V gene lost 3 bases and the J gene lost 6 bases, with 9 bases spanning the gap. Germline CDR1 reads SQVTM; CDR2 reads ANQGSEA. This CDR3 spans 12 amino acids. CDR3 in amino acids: CSVEQGPNIQYF. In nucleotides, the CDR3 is TGCAGCGTTGAGCAGGGGCCAAACATTCAGTACTTC.

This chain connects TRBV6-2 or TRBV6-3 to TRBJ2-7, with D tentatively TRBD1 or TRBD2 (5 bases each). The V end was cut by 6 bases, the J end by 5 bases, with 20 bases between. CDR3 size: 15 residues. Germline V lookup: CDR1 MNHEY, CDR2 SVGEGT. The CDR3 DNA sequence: TGTGCCAGCAGCTATGGGACCTCTCGGGGCGACGAGCAGTACTTC. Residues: CASSYGTSRGDEQYF.